This T cell receptor beta chain stems from a study of blood T cells in healthy people across ages. Study results and caveats: Both naive CD4+ cell counts and diversity were greater in long-lived donors than in aged donors.

A second roughly 6 to 12 cycle PCR used barcoded and J-beta primers. TCRdb recomputed calls from the 5' RACE reads with MiXCR, one row per CDR3 protein. In the table there are about 680,000 distinct CDR3 sequences, 49% of which are singletons. This clonotype was seen a handful of times. The antigen remains unidentified. The V end lost 1 base, the J end lost 5 bases, and 14 bases lay between the germline ends. CDR1 and CDR2 (germline): MGHDK, SYGVNS. The CDR3 runs to 15 residues. The sample taken for sequencing was blood. The V gene is TRBV25-1, the J gene TRBJ2-5; D possibly corresponds to TRBD1 (5 bases). The receptor's source is a woman aged 60-75 years in good health. CDR3 amino acids: CASSEWQGSSETQYF. CDR3 nucleotide sequence: TGTGCCAGCAGTGAATGGCAGGGATCTTCGGAGACCCAGTACTTC.